This is a list of T cell receptor beta chains from one sample in a study of cytomegalovirus exposure and HLA in healthy donors. Data came from immunoSEQ multiplex PCR; TCRdb stores just in-frame clones and leaves some out. The table shows approximately 110,000 clones, with approximately 82% occurring only once. The sample consisted of PBMCs. These receptors were taken from a man aged 40-50 years in good health and CMV-seropositive. Each CDR3 is given with its conserved first and last residue.

V gene: TRBV28; J gene: TRBJ1-6; CDR3 protein: CASSLHARSGSPLHF
V gene: TRBV27; J gene: TRBJ2-5; CDR3 protein: CASSPWQGQETQYF
V gene: TRBV5-6; J gene: TRBJ1-1; CDR3 protein: CASSLTPYGANTEAFF
V gene: TRBV2; J gene: TRBJ2-1; CDR3 protein: CASLPSGGYNEQFF
V gene: TRBV2; J gene: TRBJ1-1; CDR3 protein: CASSEADRGNTEAFF
V gene: TRBV19; J gene: -; CDR3 protein: CASTSGGGYEQYF
V gene: TRBV29-1; J gene: TRBJ1-2; CDR3 protein: CSVIRDMGTGGYTF
V gene: TRBV4-2; J gene: TRBJ2-1; CDR3 protein: CASSQAPVNEQFF
V gene: TRBV2; J gene: TRBJ1-1; CDR3 protein: CASTVRAGGAEAFF
V gene: TRBV30; J gene: TRBJ1-2; CDR3 protein: CAWRVSDYGYTF
V gene: TRBV6-5; J gene: TRBJ1-1; CDR3 protein: CASSYYPGQPNTEAFF
V gene: TRBV30; J gene: TRBJ1-6; CDR3 protein: CAWSVAGHNSPLHF
V gene: TRBV11-2; J gene: TRBJ2-7; CDR3 protein: CASSAGTSFGEQYF
V gene: TRBV11-1; J gene: TRBJ1-6; CDR3 protein: CASATGYNSPLHF
V gene: TRBV11-2; J gene: TRBJ2-2; CDR3 protein: CASSPDSYGELFF
V gene: TRBV19; J gene: TRBJ2-7; CDR3 protein: CASRTSSSSYEQYF
V gene: TRBV5-5; J gene: TRBJ2-3; CDR3 protein: CASSFRGAGDTQYF
V gene: TRBV10-3; J gene: TRBJ1-1; CDR3 protein: CAISGGDSEAFF
V gene: TRBV4-1; J gene: TRBJ2-7; CDR3 protein: CASSQGVFSYEQYF
V gene: TRBV9; J gene: TRBJ2-5; CDR3 protein: CASSVGGLASGRGETQYF
V gene: TRBV28; J gene: TRBJ2-3; CDR3 protein: CASSLAGLAGGQDTDTQYF
V gene: TRBV9; J gene: TRBJ1-2; CDR3 protein: CASSVAHRGKGGYTF
V gene: TRBV25-1; J gene: TRBJ1-6; CDR3 protein: CASTAGAGFNSPLHF
V gene: TRBV5-4; J gene: TRBJ1-2; CDR3 protein: CATRGLRYGYTF
V gene: TRBV6-5; J gene: TRBJ2-7; CDR3 protein: CASSYTSAGWAQYF
V gene: TRBV28; J gene: TRBJ1-3; CDR3 protein: CASSLTVTGNTIYF
V gene: TRBV28; J gene: TRBJ2-7; CDR3 protein: CASRGRGPKGEQYF
V gene: TRBV10-3; J gene: TRBJ1-1; CDR3 protein: CAIRQGGTEAFF
V gene: TRBV2; J gene: TRBJ1-1; CDR3 protein: CASRATGVAEAFF
V gene: TRBV6-1; J gene: TRBJ1-2; CDR3 protein: CASSARTAMGYTF
V gene: TRBV7-2; J gene: TRBJ2-7; CDR3 protein: CASSLGAGGEYEQYF
V gene: TRBV5-3; J gene: TRBJ1-2; CDR3 protein: CARSPFRAPCYGYTF
V gene: TRBV11-1; J gene: TRBJ1-3; CDR3 protein: CASSLMPPGLVGNTIYF
V gene: TRBV29-1; J gene: TRBJ2-7; CDR3 protein: CSAVSTGGNEQYF
V gene: TRBV19; J gene: TRBJ2-7; CDR3 protein: CASSIEPGGSYEQYF